A single sample is the source of the 11 T cell receptor beta chains below, sequenced in a study of T cell changes during pregnancy in multiple sclerosis. Generated by immunoSEQ multiplex PCR, the TCRdb table keeps only in-frame clones and is missing some. The sample yields 90,000 or so clones, around 93% seen once. Material: peripheral blood, obtained before pregnancy. These receptors originate from a female donor with multiple sclerosis, enrolled in a pregnancy study.

The J gene is TRBJ1-5, the V gene TRBV27; maybe TRBD1 (6 bases). The CDR3 is made up of 15 amino acids. V was cut by 4 bases and J by 6 bases, with 16 bases left in between. CDR1 is MNHEY and CDR2 is SMNVEV in the germline V gene (reference sequence). This CDR3 is CASSSDRRASQPQHF. The DNA for the CDR3 is TGTGCCAGCAGTTCCGACAGGCGCGCCAGTCAGCCCCAGCATTTT.

The V gene is TRBV6-1, the J gene TRBJ1-2, with D unclear. The ends were cut back, 2 bases at V and 1 base at J, with 8 bases in the middle. The germline CDR1 and CDR2 sequences are MNHNS and SASEGT. The CDR3 is made up of 14 amino acids. The CDR3 coding sequence is TGTGCCAGCAGTGAATCGGAGGATAACTATGGCTACACCTTC. It is translated as CASSESEDNYGYTF.

The chain uses TRBV7-9 and TRBJ2-7; tentatively, D is TRBD1 (6 bases). V shed 6 bases and J shed 6 bases, with 18 bases lying between them. The CDR3 loop spans 14 amino acids. CDR1 is SEHNR and CDR2 is FQNEAQ in the germline V gene (reference sequence). The CDR3 coding sequence is TGTGCCAGCAGGGGGGCAGCTCCCACCCTCGAGCAGTACTTC. Protein: CASRGAAPTLEQYF.

The chain carries TRBV19 and TRBJ1-2, with a possible D match to TRBD1 (6 bases). This CDR3 comprises 12 residues. Looked up from germline, CDR1 is LNHDA and CDR2 is SQIVND (reference sequence). Trimming removed 6 bases from V and 7 bases from J, with 12 bases in between. In DNA form, the CDR3 reads TGTGCCAGTAGGCAGGGGAGATCTGGCTACACCTTC. This sequence encodes CASRQGRSGYTF.

The sample holds one count of this clone. V is TRBV4-1 and J is TRBJ1-2, with D perhaps matching TRBD1 (5 bases). CDR1 is MGHRA, CDR2 YSYEKL, per germline. Trimming took 0 bases from V and 5 from J, leaving 13 bases between them. CDR3 length: 15 residues. CDR3 loop: CASSQDQGIRYGYTF. The CDR3 region has the DNA TGCGCCAGCAGCCAAGATCAGGGAATTCGATATGGCTACACCTTC.

This clone was seen just once. The genes are TRBV18 and TRBJ1-2; 9 positions agree with TRBD1. The germline gives CDR1 KGHSH, CDR2 LQKENI. This CDR3 region has 16 residues. V lost 6 bases, J lost 4 bases, and 12 bases stayed unmatched. CDR3 nucleotides: TGTGCCAGCTCCCCGGGGACAGGGACCTTGGGCTATGGCTACACCTTC. Protein sequence: CASSPGTGTLGYGYTF. The full variable domain, completed using reference TRBV18 and TRBJ1-2, is NAGVMQNPRHLVRRRGQEARLRCSPMKGHSHVYWYRQLPEEGLKFMVYLQKENIIDESGMPKERFSAEFPKEGPSILRIQQVVRGDSAAYFCASSPGTGTLGYGYTFGSGTRLTVV.

The chain has TRBV19 and TRBJ2-2, with 7 bases lining up with TRBD1. CDR3 length equals 12 residues. With 10 bases clipped from V and 7 bases from J, the junction kept 6 bases outside the gene matches. In germline, CDR1 is LNHDA, CDR2 SQIVND (reference sequence). CDR3 amino acids: CAIQGLSGELFF. Here the CDR3 DNA reads TGTGCCATACAGGGGTTGAGCGGGGAGCTGTTTTTT.

The chain combines TRBV5-1 with TRBJ2-3; maybe TRBD2 (6 bases). Between the trimmed V and J ends, which lost 1 base and 1 base, there was a span of 7 bases. The length of the CDR3 is 14 residues. Per the germline V gene, CDR1 is SGHRS and CDR2 is YFSETQ. CDR3 residues: CASSLWGGTDTQYF. CDR3 sequence (DNA): TGCGCCAGCAGCTTGTGGGGGGGCACAGATACGCAGTATTTT. The complete variable domain, with remaining parts taken from reference TRBV5-1 and TRBJ2-3, reads KAGVTQTPRYLIKTRGQQVTLSCSPISGHRSVSWYQQTPGQGLQFLFEYFSETQRNKGNFPGRFSGRQFSNSRSEMNVSTLELGDSALYLCASSLWGGTDTQYFGPGTRLTVL.

The V gene is TRBV19, the J gene TRBJ1-1; D is perhaps TRBD1 (5 bases). Germline CDR1 reads LNHDA; CDR2 reads SQIVND (reference sequence). The germline V and J ends were trimmed by 9 bases and 6 bases, with 17 bases remaining between them. The CDR3 extends over 13 amino acids. CDR3 amino acids: CARGGRDAAEAFF. The CDR3 region has the DNA TGTGCCAGGGGGGGACGGGACGCGGCTGAAGCTTTCTTT.

The chain is built from TRBV27 and TRBJ2-2; D gene unclear. The CDR3 consists of 12 residues. The V gene lost 2 bases and the J gene lost 5 bases, with 3 bases spanning the gap. Germline assignment: CDR1 MNHEY and CDR2 SMNVEV (reference sequence). The CDR3 loop reads CASSLETGELFF. The DNA of the CDR3 is TGTGCCAGCAGTTTAGAGACCGGGGAGCTGTTTTTT.

CDR3 bases: TGTGCCAGTAGATCGGGACTAGCTGCAGCAGATACGCAGTATTTT. Amino acid sequence: CASRSGLAAADTQYF. The chain recombines TRBV19 with TRBJ2-3; TRBD2 matches at 9 bases. V trimming: 6 bases; J trimming: 4 bases; junction bases outside the gene matches: 8. The CDR3 runs 15 residues. Germline values: CDR1 LNHDA, CDR2 SQIVND (reference sequence).